The 3 T cell receptor beta chains in this list originate from one sample, sequenced in a study of T cells in Graves' hyperthyroidism and ophthalmopathy. Amplified TCR beta CDR3 regions derived from RNA transcripts. First-round RT-PCR of the TCR CDR3 relied on the HTBI primer set. TCRdb fed the multiplex PCR reads into MiXCR, producing one record per CDR3 protein. The sample has over 200,000 distinct CDR3 sequences, under 20% seen once. Sequencing input: blood. The source of these receptors is a man aged 50 to 59 with Graves' hyperthyroidism.

This clonotype has at least ten counts. This chain links TRBV11-3 with TRBJ2-1; 9 bases agree with TRBD2. Germline assignment: CDR1 SGHNT and CDR2 YENEEA. The CDR3 totals 17 residues. V was clipped by 0 bases and J by 7 bases; unmatched bases: 10. CDR3 loop: CASSLDGVREGKNEQFF. The CDR3 DNA is TGTGCCAGCAGCTTAGATGGGGTGCGGGAGGGAAAAAATGAGCAGTTCTTC.

This clonotype was recorded many times. The chain employs TRBV20-1 and TRBJ1-1; D perhaps matches TRBD1 (5 bases). With 6 bases removed from V and 5 bases from J, the gap between germline ends came to 16 bases. This CDR3 is 13 amino acids long. Germline CDR1 is DFQATT and CDR2 is SNEGSKA (reference sequence). This CDR3 reads CSAAEFWGTEAFF. CDR3 in DNA: TGCAGTGCCGCCGAGTTTTGGGGGACTGAAGCTTTCTTT.

The V and J genes are TRBV4-2 and TRBJ1-5; 8 bases are shared with TRBD1. Germline trimming cut 4 bases from V and 2 bases from J; bases unmatched to any gene: 7. The CDR3 consists of 16 residues. Germline lookup yields CDR1 LGHNA and CDR2 YNFKEQ. The CDR3 protein is CASSLQGAGGNQPQHF. The CDR3 coding sequence is TGTGCCAGCAGCCTTCAGGGGGCGGGTGGCAATCAGCCCCAGCATTTT.